The 30 T cell receptor beta chains presented below share a single source sample, sequenced in a study of OX40 agonist ivuxolimab in advanced cancers. The protocol was immunoSEQ multiplex PCR, while the TCRdb copy is restricted to in-frame clones and leaves out a portion. The table shows fewer than 85,000 clones, with approximately 86% occurring only once. The sample consisted of CD4+ or CD8+ T cells sorted from blood, taken in a trial of the OX40 agonist ivuxolimab. All receptors come from an adult with an advanced solid tumor such as melanoma, head and neck, liver or kidney cancer.

The chain couples TRBV27 to TRBJ1-2; D gene unclear. V was clipped by 3 bases and J by 4 bases, with 9 bases between them. The CDR3 has 13 residues. The germline gives CDR1 MNHEY, CDR2 SMNVEV (reference sequence). The CDR3 DNA follows: TGTGCCAGCAGTTTCGGCCGGGCCTATGGCTACACCTTC. Its translation: CASSFGRAYGYTF.

The chain is built from TRBV28 and TRBJ1-1, with 8 nucleotides matching TRBD1. V shed 7 bases, J shed 0 bases, and the junction held 7 bases outside the gene matches. Germline CDR1 MDHEN, CDR2 SYDVKM. The CDR3 length is 15 residues. CDR3 coding DNA: TGTGCCAGCACGGGGACAGGTTTTATGAACACTGAAGCTTTCTTT. Its translation is CASTGTGFMNTEAFF. Supplemented by reference TRBV28 and TRBJ1-1, the full variable domain reads DVKVTQSSRYLVKRTGEKVFLECVQDMDHENMFWYRQDPGLGLRLIYFSYDVKMKEKGDIPEGYSVSREKKERFSLILESASTNQTSMYLCASTGTGFMNTEAFFGQGTRLTVV.

This chain joins TRBV28 and TRBJ1-1; D ambiguous. From germline, CDR1 is MDHEN and CDR2 SYDVKM. The V end was cut by 0 bases, the J end by 3 bases, with 11 bases between. The CDR3 length is 15 residues. The CDR3 nucleotides are TGTGCCAGCAGTTTATGGCAAAAAGATGACACTGAAGCTTTCTTT. Its translation is CASSLWQKDDTEAFF.

J is TRBJ1-2 and V is TRBV28; D gene ambiguous. Germline V gene data show CDR1 as MDHEN and CDR2 as SYDVKM. The CDR3 sequence is 16 residues long. Trimming pared 2 bases from V and 4 bases from J, leaving 17 bases between. The CDR3 nucleotides read TGTGCCAGCAGTTTAGGCCAGGCACCACGGGCCTATGGCTACACCTTC. It encodes CASSLGQAPRAYGYTF.

The V and J genes are TRBV14 and TRBJ2-3; weak D call: TRBD1 (5 bases). The V and J ends lost 0 bases and 1 base respectively, with 11 bases between them. The CDR3 has 16 amino acids. Per germline, CDR1 SGHDN and CDR2 FVKESK. CDR3: CASSQDSGRGTDTQYF. The CDR3 DNA reads as TGTGCCAGCAGCCAAGATTCCGGCAGGGGCACAGATACGCAGTATTTT.

The chain combines TRBV5-6 with TRBJ2-3, with D maybe TRBD1 (5 bases). Germline assignment: CDR1 SGHDT and CDR2 YYEEEE. V was clipped by 1 base and J by 5 bases, with 14 bases between them. The CDR3 spans 15 residues. CDR3 bases: TGTGCCAGCAGCTTGCGGCAGGGAACAGTAGATACGCAGTATTTT. This sequence encodes CASSLRQGTVDTQYF.

The rearrangement links TRBV6-5 to TRBJ2-3, with 7 bases aligning to TRBD1. This CDR3 contains 14 residues. With 6 bases clipped from V and 1 base from J, the junction kept 4 bases outside the gene matches. CDR1 is MNHEY and CDR2 is SVGAGI in the germline V gene. CDR3 DNA sequence: TGTGCCAGCAGGACAGGGCTGGGCACAGATACGCAGTATTTT. This translates into CASRTGLGTDTQYF.

This clone was counted a few times. This chain uses TRBV6-4 with TRBJ2-3; D is unclear. Trimming removed 5 bases at V and 2 bases at J, with 11 bases between. The CDR3 is made up of 14 amino acids. Per germline, CDR1 MRHNA and CDR2 SNTAGT. The CDR3 DNA reads as TGTGCCAGCAGTCCTAGTTCGAACACAGATACGCAGTATTTT. This translates into CASSPSSNTDTQYF.

J is TRBJ1-2 and V is TRBV7-2, with no clear D. Trimming took off 5 bases at V and 3 bases at J, with 10 bases between the two ends. CDR3 size: 13 residues. Germline assignment: CDR1 SGHTA and CDR2 FQGNSA. CDR3 loop: CASSPQSDYGYTF. The CDR3, as DNA: TGTGCCAGCAGCCCCCAGTCAGACTATGGCTACACCTTC.

J is TRBJ2-5 and V is TRBV5-1; 8 positions agree with TRBD2. Germline loops: CDR1 SGHRS, CDR2 YFSETQ. V shed 0 bases, J shed 4 bases, and the junction held 5 bases outside the gene matches. The CDR3 is made up of 15 amino acids. CDR3 in DNA: TGCGCCAGCAGCTTGGGGTTGGGACTAGTAGAGACCCAGTACTTC. It specifies CASSLGLGLVETQYF.

The V gene is TRBV5-6, the J gene TRBJ2-7; 11 nucleotides line up with TRBD2. The V and J ends lost 5 bases and 6 bases, in that order; junction bases with no gene match: 7. This CDR3 has 14 residues. CDR1 is SGHDT, CDR2 YYEEEE, per germline. The CDR3 loop reads CASRPIGLAGEQYF. CDR3 coding DNA: TGTGCCAGCAGACCGATCGGACTAGCGGGCGAGCAGTACTTC.

The chain recombines TRBV7-9 with TRBJ1-1; a weak D match, TRBD1 (5 bases). There are 13 residues in the CDR3. The germline V gene encodes CDR1 SEHNR and CDR2 FQNEAQ (reference sequence). Trimming took off 8 bases at V and 4 bases at J, with 14 bases between the two ends. The CDR3 protein is CASSTGGSTEAFF. CDR3 sequence (DNA): TGTGCCAGCTCCACGGGGGGGTCCACTGAAGCTTTCTTT.

V is TRBV29-1 and J is TRBJ1-5; D is possibly TRBD1 (6 bases). Germline V gene data show CDR1 as SQVTM and CDR2 as ANQGSEA. V was cut by 7 bases and J by 1 base, with 11 bases left in between. There are 13 residues in the CDR3. CDR3 sequence reads: CSGSTGSNQPQHF. In nucleotides, the CDR3 is TGCAGCGGATCTACAGGGAGCAATCAGCCCCAGCATTTT.

V usage is TRBV30 and J usage is TRBJ1-1; D perhaps matches TRBD1 (5 bases). Germline-derived CDR1 and CDR2 are GTSNPN and SVGIG (reference sequence). Trimming pared 2 bases from V and 4 bases from J, leaving 17 bases between. This CDR3 has 15 amino acids. The CDR3 nucleotides read TGTGCCTGGAGTCCCAAAGGGAGGGGCACCACTGAAGCTTTCTTT. This encodes CAWSPKGRGTTEAFF.

The V gene is TRBV5-1, the J gene TRBJ1-1, with 11 nucleotides matching TRBD1. The CDR3 is 16 amino acids. Germline lookup yields CDR1 SGHRS and CDR2 YFSETQ. The ends lost 4 bases at V and 4 bases at J; junction bases unmatched: 9. In DNA form, the CDR3 reads TGCGCCAGCAGCGCTGGGACAGGGGGTTCCGGCACTGAAGCTTTCTTT. Amino acid sequence: CASSAGTGGSGTEAFF.

The chain employs TRBV2 and TRBJ1-5; D gene uncertain. The CDR3 consists of 14 residues. Trimming stripped 3 bases from V and 6 bases from J, with 12 bases between. Germline lookup yields CDR1 SNHLY and CDR2 FYNNEI. CDR3 amino acids: CASSEVAPSQPQHF. The CDR3 DNA sequence: TGTGCCAGCAGTGAGGTGGCCCCAAGTCAGCCCCAGCATTTT.

The sample holds one count of this clone. The CDR3 nucleotides are TGCGCCAGCAGCTTGGCCGACGGCGGGGCGAGCCAAGAGCAGTACTTC. This gives the protein CASSLADGGASQEQYF. The V and J genes are TRBV5-1 and TRBJ2-7, with a weak D call TRBD2 (6 bases). Trimming removed 0 bases from V and 7 bases from J, with 20 bases in between. The CDR3 length is 16 residues. Germline V gene sequence: CDR1 SGHRS, CDR2 YFSETQ.

The rearrangement uses TRBV28 and TRBJ1-2, with D hard to call. The CDR3 consists of 13 residues. Germline-derived CDR1 and CDR2 are MDHEN and SYDVKM. V was trimmed by 6 bases and J by 6 bases, leaving 14 bases between them. The CDR3, as DNA: TGTGCCAGCAGGCCAGGCTGGGCTAATGGCTACACCTTC. Its protein is CASRPGWANGYTF.

The chain employs TRBV6-1 and TRBJ2-2; no definite D call. CDR1 and CDR2 (germline): MNHNS, SASEGT. CDR3 length: 13 amino acids. V was clipped by 8 bases and J by 2 bases, with 9 bases between them. The CDR3 nucleotides read TGTGCCAGCCCCTCGCCTAACACCGGGGAGCTGTTTTTT. It is translated as CASPSPNTGELFF.

CDR3 loop: CASSPGGAHSGNTIYF. The CDR3 DNA follows: TGTGCCAGCAGTCCGGGGGGGGCCCACTCTGGAAACACCATATATTTT. V is TRBV28 and J is TRBJ1-3, with D perhaps TRBD1 (6 bases). The CDR3 extends over 16 amino acids. Trimming stripped 5 bases from V and 0 bases from J, with 14 bases between. Germline V lookup: CDR1 MDHEN, CDR2 SYDVKM.

The chain joins TRBV30 to TRBJ1-2; TRBD1 agrees at 10 bases. Germline V gene data show CDR1 as GTSNPN and CDR2 as SVGIG (reference sequence). J gave up 5 bases and V 0 bases, and 9 bases lay outside the gene matches. The CDR3 spans 16 residues. The CDR3 protein is CAWSVIVGGQGYGYTF. In DNA, the CDR3 is TGTGCCTGGAGTGTAATAGTGGGGGGACAGGGGTATGGCTACACCTTC. The variable domain in full, completed from reference TRBV30 and TRBJ1-2, reads SQTIHQWPATLVQPVGSPLSLECTVEGTSNPNLYWYRQAAGRGLQLLFYSVGIGQISSEVPQNLSASRPQDRQFILSSKKLLLSDSGFYLCAWSVIVGGQGYGYTFGSGTRLTVV.

The chain combines TRBV19 with TRBJ1-4; perhaps TRBD1 as D (5 bases). The CDR3 sequence is 13 residues long. V lost 11 bases and J 3 bases, leaving 13 bases between the germline ends. Germline V gene lookup returns CDR1 LNHDA and CDR2 SQIVND (reference sequence). CDR3 DNA: TGTGCCTCCAATGGGGGACCTAATGAAAAACTGTTTTTT. This translates into CASNGGPNEKLFF. Looking up the rest from reference TRBV19 and TRBJ1-4 gives the full variable domain: DGGITQSPKYLFRKEGQNVTLSCEQNLNHDAMYWYRQDPGQGLRLIYYSQIVNDFQKGDIAEGYSVSREKKESFPLTVTSAQKNPTAFYLCASNGGPNEKLFFGSGTQLSVL.

Here the CDR3 DNA reads TGTGCCAGTAGTAAAACAGGGATCCGGGTTAGTGAGCAGTTCTTC. Its protein product is CASSKTGIRVSEQFF. The V gene is TRBV19, the J gene TRBJ2-1; D is perhaps TRBD1 (6 bases). The germline V and J ends were trimmed by 4 bases and 9 bases, with 19 bases remaining between them. The CDR3 loop spans 15 amino acids. Germline V gene data show CDR1 as LNHDA and CDR2 as SQIVND (reference sequence).

CDR3 bases: TGCGCCAGCAGTGCGGGCACGATCTCTGGAAACACCATATATTTT. The encoded protein is CASSAGTISGNTIYF. J is TRBJ1-3 and V is TRBV10-1; D remains unclear. Germline V gene lookup returns CDR1 WNHNN and CDR2 SYGVQD (reference sequence). V shed 4 bases and J shed 0 bases, with 10 bases lying between them. This CDR3 region has 15 residues.

This chain connects TRBV30 to TRBJ1-1, with D maybe TRBD1 (5 bases). Germline values: CDR1 GTSNPN, CDR2 SVGIG (reference sequence). This CDR3 spans 13 amino acids. V lost 1 base, J lost 6 bases, and 12 bases lay in between. CDR3 in amino acids: CAWSAGGGSEAFF. CDR3 nucleotides: TGTGCCTGGAGTGCCGGGGGAGGGTCTGAAGCTTTCTTT.

The chain links TRBV11-2 to TRBJ1-1, with a tentative D call TRBD1 (6 bases). V gave up 6 bases and J gave up 5 bases, with 16 bases separating them. Germline CDR1 SGHAT, CDR2 FQNNGV. This CDR3 has 14 amino acids. The CDR3 DNA sequence: TGTGCCAGCAGACCCATAACAGGGCGGACTGAAGCTTTCTTT. Protein: CASRPITGRTEAFF. The full variable domain, completed using reference TRBV11-2 and TRBJ1-1, is EAGVAQSPRYKIIEKRQSVAFWCNPISGHATLYWYQQILGQGPKLLIQFQNNGVVDDSQLPKDRFSAERLKGVDSTLKIQPAKLEDSAVYLCASRPITGRTEAFFGQGTRLTVV.

This clone was detected a few times. The rearrangement joins TRBV28 to TRBJ2-1; the D gene is possibly TRBD2 (6 bases). The V gene lost 6 bases and the J gene lost 6 bases, with 18 bases spanning the gap. The CDR3 is made up of 15 amino acids. In germline, CDR1 is MDHEN, CDR2 SYDVKM. CDR3 sequence reads: CASRGLGRGSNEQFF. The CDR3 region has the DNA TGTGCCAGCAGGGGACTGGGGAGAGGGTCCAATGAGCAGTTCTTC.

This clone was seen a handful of times. The rearrangement uses TRBV19 and TRBJ1-1; perhaps TRBD1 as D (6 bases). V shed 1 base and J shed 0 bases, with 12 bases lying between them. This CDR3 has 16 residues. Per the germline V gene, CDR1 is LNHDA and CDR2 is SQIVND (reference sequence). The chain's CDR3 is CASSIGGTSMNTEAFF. CDR3 DNA sequence: TGTGCCAGTAGTATAGGGGGGACAAGTATGAACACTGAAGCTTTCTTT.

The chain recombines TRBV18 with TRBJ2-7, with 8 bases matching TRBD2. The CDR3 is 18 residues long. CDR1 KGHSH and CDR2 LQKENI come from the germline V gene. After removal of 0 bases from V and 7 bases from J, the junction contained 17 bases not matched to a gene. CDR3 DNA: TGTGCCAGCTCACCACCTCAGGGTGTGTGGCGGGAGGCGGGAGAGCAGTACTTC. Translation: CASSPPQGVWREAGEQYF.

Here the CDR3 DNA reads TGTGCCAGCTCCCGTAGGGACAGATCTGCGGCTAATGAAAAACTGTTTTTT. Its translation is CASSRRDRSAANEKLFF. This sequence joins TRBV18 and TRBJ1-4, with 7 bases fitting TRBD1. Germline values: CDR1 KGHSH, CDR2 LQKENI. This CDR3 has 17 residues. V shed 6 bases and J 3 bases; nucleotides not matched to a gene: 13.